These 27 T cell receptor beta chains were sequenced from one sample in a study of shared clonotypes between healthy human individuals. Using immunoSEQ multiplex PCR, the repertoire was profiled, and TCRdb retains in-frame clones only, with some absent. The profile covers 2 million to 2.5 million clones, with roughly 95% appearing a single time and approximately 0.13% taken by the ten largest. The sequencing sample was made of naive CD4+ T cells sorted from blood. Regarding subset: CD45RA+ positively selected. The source of these receptors is a man between 18 and 35 years old in good health.

This clone came up once. The chain carries TRBV28 and TRBJ1-1; 11 bases agree with TRBD1. V shed 6 bases, J shed 1 base, and the junction held 7 bases outside the gene matches. This CDR3 has 16 residues. The germline CDR1 and CDR2 sequences are MDHEN and SYDVKM. CDR3 bases: TGTGCCAGCAGCCTCGGGACAGGGGGACCGAACACTGAAGCTTTCTTT. It is translated as CASSLGTGGPNTEAFF.

This sequence joins TRBV28 and TRBJ1-5; D call uncertain. CDR1 and CDR2 (germline): MDHEN, SYDVKM. The CDR3 has 12 residues. V was trimmed by 5 bases and J by 5 bases, leaving 7 bases between them. This CDR3 reads CASSDGYQPQHF. Written as DNA, the CDR3 is TGTGCCAGCAGTGACGGCTATCAGCCCCAGCATTTT.

The chain employs TRBV5-1 and TRBJ2-3, with TRBD2 matching 8 bases. The germline V gene encodes CDR1 SGHRS and CDR2 YFSETQ. After removal of 2 bases from V and 5 bases from J, the junction contained 4 bases not matched to a gene. The CDR3 runs 14 residues. This chain's CDR3 is CASSLSSGIDTQYF. CDR3 in DNA: TGCGCCAGCAGCTTAAGTAGCGGGATAGATACGCAGTATTTT.

To note about this clone: The sample holds other DNA sequences that translate to the same CDR3. This chain uses TRBV5-1 with TRBJ1-4; D possibly corresponds to TRBD1 (5 bases). The germline V and J ends were trimmed by 0 bases and 8 bases, with 11 bases remaining between them. The CDR3 consists of 14 residues. Looked up from germline, CDR1 is SGHRS and CDR2 is YFSETQ. In DNA form, the CDR3 reads TGCGCCAGCAGCTTGGCCGGGGGAGGGGAAAAACTGTTTTTT. It yields the protein CASSLAGGGEKLFF.

V gene TRBV9 combines with J gene TRBJ2-3; TRBD1 matches at 9 bases. V lost 0 bases to trimming and J lost 1 base; unmatched junction nucleotides: 3. CDR1 is SGDLS and CDR2 is YYNGEE in the germline V gene. This CDR3 has 16 residues. CDR3 in DNA: TGTGCCAGCAGCGTAGGGACAGGGGCTCGCACAGATACGCAGTATTTT. As protein: CASSVGTGARTDTQYF.

The rearrangement links TRBV28 to TRBJ1-1; possibly TRBD1 for D (5 bases). Germline lookup yields CDR1 MDHEN and CDR2 SYDVKM. V shed 2 bases and J shed 4 bases, with 11 bases lying between them. This CDR3 has 14 residues. CDR3 coding DNA: TGTGCCAGCAGTTTACAGGGAATGGGCACTGAAGCTTTCTTT. Protein: CASSLQGMGTEAFF. Looking up the rest from reference TRBV28 and TRBJ1-1 gives the full variable domain: DVKVTQSSRYLVKRTGEKVFLECVQDMDHENMFWYRQDPGLGLRLIYFSYDVKMKEKGDIPEGYSVSREKKERFSLILESASTNQTSMYLCASSLQGMGTEAFFGQGTRLTVV.

The rearrangement links TRBV7-8 to TRBJ2-5; tentative D call: TRBD1 (6 bases). The CDR3 extends over 14 amino acids. Germline V gene sequence: CDR1 SGHVS, CDR2 FQNEAQ. Trimming took 1 base from V and 5 from J, leaving 11 bases between them. The CDR3 is CASSLDRARETQYF. CDR3 DNA sequence: TGTGCCAGCAGCTTAGACAGGGCTAGGGAGACCCAGTACTTC.

The V gene is TRBV5-8, the J gene TRBJ1-2; D remains unclear. Trimming stripped 6 bases from V and 3 bases from J, with 12 bases between. The germline gives CDR1 SGHTS, CDR2 YDEGEE. The CDR3 contains 13 residues. CDR3 loop: CASTLLPDYGYTF. CDR3 nucleotide sequence: TGTGCCAGCACCCTACTTCCGGACTATGGCTACACCTTC.

V usage is TRBV29-1 and J usage is TRBJ1-4, with TRBD1 matching over 9 bases. V shed 8 bases, J shed 7 bases, and the junction held 11 bases outside the gene matches. The germline V gene has CDR1 SQVTM and CDR2 ANQGSEA. CDR3 length equals 14 residues. CDR3 sequence: CSYRRGTGPEKLFF. The CDR3 coding sequence is TGCAGCTATCGCCGAGGGACAGGGCCTGAAAAACTGTTTTTT.

The chain couples TRBV6-5 to TRBJ2-3; no reliable D call. CDR1 and CDR2 (germline): MNHEY, SVGAGI. V was clipped by 6 bases and J by 6 bases, with 7 bases between them. CDR3 size: 11 residues. The CDR3 is CASRHEDTQYF. CDR3 nucleotides: TGTGCCAGCAGACACGAGGATACGCAGTATTTT.

The V and J genes are TRBV4-3 and TRBJ1-1, with D possibly being TRBD1 (6 bases). Germline V lookup: CDR1 LGHNA, CDR2 YSLEER. Trimming stripped 4 bases from V and 1 base from J, with 10 bases between. The CDR3 is 14 residues long. The CDR3, as DNA: TGCGCCAGCAGCCTGGGGGCTTGGAACACTGAAGCTTTCTTT. It encodes CASSLGAWNTEAFF.

This clone was counted once. The V call is TRBV6-6, the J call TRBJ1-3; TRBD1 matches at 8 bases. Germline values: CDR1 MNHNY, CDR2 SVGAGI (reference sequence). The J segment lost 3 bases and the V segment lost 6 bases, leaving 7 bases of the junction unmatched. This CDR3 is built from 15 residues. CDR3 DNA: TGTGCCAGCAGCCCCCCGACAGGGGTTGGAAACACCATATATTTT. Residues: CASSPPTGVGNTIYF.

The chain carries TRBV2 and TRBJ2-2; TRBD1 matches 7 bases. In germline, CDR1 is SNHLY, CDR2 FYNNEI. There are 15 residues in the CDR3. Trimming cost V 6 bases and J 3 bases; bases outside gene matches: 7. The CDR3 sequence is CASSQDRIDTGELFF. The CDR3 DNA reads as TGTGCCAGCAGCCAGGACAGGATTGACACCGGGGAGCTGTTTTTT.

The V call is TRBV27, the J call TRBJ2-7, with 7 bases that match TRBD1. The junction had 5 bases not matched to a gene; V was cut back by 2 bases and J by 1 base. CDR3 length: 15 residues. Germline lookup yields CDR1 MNHEY and CDR2 SMNVEV (reference sequence). Here the CDR3 reads CASSLEGAGSYEQYF. Here the CDR3 DNA reads TGTGCCAGCAGTTTAGAGGGGGCAGGATCCTACGAGCAGTACTTC.

Regarding this clone: Other DNA sequences in the sample encode the same CDR3. The chain combines TRBV6-5 with TRBJ1-2; weak D call: TRBD1 (5 bases). CDR1 is MNHEY, CDR2 SVGAGI, per germline. The CDR3 runs 13 residues. The V end was cut by 2 bases, the J end by 7 bases, with 11 bases between. CDR3: CASSYREGVGYTF. Written as DNA, the CDR3 is TGTGCCAGCAGTTACCGAGAAGGGGTTGGCTACACCTTC.

The chain recombines TRBV5-6 with TRBJ1-2; unclear D gene. The germline gives CDR1 SGHDT, CDR2 YYEEEE. V was pared by 2 bases and J by 6 bases, with 8 bases between. The CDR3 contains 12 residues. CDR3 coding DNA: TGTGCCAGCAGCTTTATAAGGGATGGCTACACCTTC. Protein product: CASSFIRDGYTF. Supplemented by reference TRBV5-6 and TRBJ1-2, the full variable domain reads DAGVTQSPTHLIKTRGQQVTLRCSPKSGHDTVSWYQQALGQGPQFIFQYYEEEERQRGNFPDRFSGHQFPNYSSELNVNALLLGDSALYLCASSFIRDGYTFGSGTRLTVV.

The chain joins TRBV19 to TRBJ1-1, with TRBD1 identical over 9 bases. The CDR3 is 17 amino acids. V was pared by 6 bases and J by 2 bases, with 13 bases of the junction left unmatched. Germline assignment: CDR1 LNHDA and CDR2 SQIVND (reference sequence). The CDR3 nucleotides are TGTGCCAGTAGCCGGACAGGGGCAACGATTATTAACACTGAAGCTTTCTTT. This translates into CASSRTGATIINTEAFF. The full variable domain, completed using reference TRBV19 and TRBJ1-1, is DGGITQSPKYLFRKEGQNVTLSCEQNLNHDAMYWYRQDPGQGLRLIYYSQIVNDFQKGDIAEGYSVSREKKESFPLTVTSAQKNPTAFYLCASSRTGATIINTEAFFGQGTRLTVV.

The chain uses TRBV27 and TRBJ1-1; TRBD1 is a possible D gene (6 bases). From germline, CDR1 is MNHEY and CDR2 SMNVEV (reference sequence). The CDR3 contains 17 residues. V lost 5 bases and J lost 1, with 20 bases in between. DNA for the CDR3: TGTGCCAGCAGTCCCCCCCGGGACATCAGCTCGAACACTGAAGCTTTCTTT. It is translated as CASSPPRDISSNTEAFF.

The rearrangement joins TRBV27 to TRBJ2-3, with a weak D call TRBD2 (5 bases). This CDR3 has 15 residues. Germline CDR1 reads MNHEY; CDR2 reads SMNVEV (reference sequence). Trimming pared 6 bases from V and 3 bases from J, leaving 16 bases between. For the CDR3, the DNA is TGTGCCAGCAGATTGAAACGTACGGGGACAGATACGCAGTATTTT. Protein sequence: CASRLKRTGTDTQYF.

The chain carries TRBV14 and TRBJ2-3; TRBD1 aligns across 8 bases. Germline values: CDR1 SGHDN, CDR2 FVKESK. J lost 2 bases, V lost 4 bases, and 8 bases had no gene match. This CDR3 region has 16 residues. The CDR3 DNA follows: TGTGCCAGCAGCCTACTGACAGGGGTCCCCACAGATACGCAGTATTTT. Encoded protein: CASSLLTGVPTDTQYF.

The chain joins TRBV6-5 to TRBJ2-7; 8 nucleotides match TRBD1. This CDR3 has 14 amino acids. Trimming removed 6 bases from V and 5 bases from J; junction bases left unmatched: 9. The germline gives CDR1 MNHEY, CDR2 SVGAGI. The CDR3 DNA follows: TGTGCCAGCAGAAGGACAGGGACATCTAACGAGCAGTACTTC. Translated, it gives CASRRTGTSNEQYF.

For this clone: Other DNA sequences in the same sample also yield this CDR3. The chain combines TRBV9 with TRBJ1-2; no reliable D call. The CDR3 covers 13 residues. From germline, CDR1 is SGDLS and CDR2 YYNGEE. V was cut by 1 base and J by 4 bases, with 8 bases left in between. CDR3 sequence (DNA): TGTGCCAGCAGCGTACGCCAGAGCTATGGCTACACCTTC. Residues: CASSVRQSYGYTF.

The genes are TRBV25-1 and TRBJ2-5; no clear D gene. CDR3 length: 17 amino acids. V lost 2 bases and J 5 bases, leaving 21 bases between the germline ends. Germline-derived CDR1 and CDR2 are MGHDK and SYGVNS. For the CDR3, the DNA is TGTGCCAGCAGTGAAAGGGTTGAGAACTTAAAATGGGAGACCCAGTACTTC. This sequence encodes CASSERVENLKWETQYF.

The rearrangement uses TRBV18 and TRBJ2-7; weak D call: TRBD2 (5 bases). Trimming left V 4 bases short and J 5 bases short, with 12 bases between. This CDR3 region has 13 residues. Germline CDR1 is KGHSH and CDR2 is LQKENI. CDR3 sequence reads: CASSQGRGHEQYF. Written as DNA, the CDR3 is TGTGCCAGCTCACAGGGTCGCGGGCACGAGCAGTACTTC.

The V and J genes are TRBV5-8 and TRBJ1-1, with a weak D call TRBD1 (5 bases). CDR3 length: 15 residues. V was clipped by 0 bases and J by 0 bases, with 9 bases between them. Germline V gene data show CDR1 as SGHTS and CDR2 as YDEGEE. The CDR3 protein is CASSLAGTLNTEAFF. Here the CDR3 DNA reads TGTGCCAGCAGCTTGGCCGGGACGTTGAACACTGAAGCTTTCTTT.

Written as DNA, the CDR3 is TGCGCCAGCAGCCGGATCCGGACAGGGGCAACTAATGAAAAACTGTTTTTT. It codes for CASSRIRTGATNEKLFF. The chain has TRBV4-3 and TRBJ1-4; 9 bases match TRBD1. The CDR3 runs 17 residues. J gave up 0 bases and V 4 bases, and 6 bases lay outside the gene matches. Looked up from germline, CDR1 is LGHNA and CDR2 is YSLEER.

In the case of this clone: This sample also contains other DNA sequences that code for the same CDR3. The rearrangement joins TRBV9 to TRBJ1-1; D gene uncertain. This CDR3 contains 14 residues. V gave up 1 base and J gave up 1 base, with 8 bases separating them. Germline CDR1 and CDR2: SGDLS and YYNGEE. This CDR3 reads CASSVLVGNTEAFF. CDR3 in DNA: TGTGCCAGCAGCGTACTGGTGGGGAACACTGAAGCTTTCTTT.